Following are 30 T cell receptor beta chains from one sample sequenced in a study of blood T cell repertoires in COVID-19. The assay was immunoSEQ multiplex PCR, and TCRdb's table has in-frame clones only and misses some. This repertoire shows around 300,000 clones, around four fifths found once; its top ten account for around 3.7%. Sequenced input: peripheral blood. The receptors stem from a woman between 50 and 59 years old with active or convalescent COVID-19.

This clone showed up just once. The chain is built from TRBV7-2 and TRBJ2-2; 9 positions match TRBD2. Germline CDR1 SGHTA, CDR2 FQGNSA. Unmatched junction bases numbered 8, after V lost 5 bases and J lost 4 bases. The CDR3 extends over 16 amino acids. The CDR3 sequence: CASSDGLARVTGELFF. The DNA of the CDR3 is TGTGCCAGCAGCGATGGACTAGCGCGTGTCACCGGGGAGCTGTTTTTT.

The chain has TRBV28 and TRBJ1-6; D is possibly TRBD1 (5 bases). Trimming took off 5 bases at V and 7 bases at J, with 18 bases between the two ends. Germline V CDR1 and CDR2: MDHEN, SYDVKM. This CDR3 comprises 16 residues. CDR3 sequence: CASSPWGVTANSPLHF. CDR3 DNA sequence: TGTGCCAGCAGTCCCTGGGGTGTGACAGCGAATTCACCCCTCCACTTT.

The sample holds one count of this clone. The CDR3, as DNA: TGCAGCGTTGAAGGGTGGACACTGAACACTGAAGCTTTCTTT. Protein sequence: CSVEGWTLNTEAFF. The V call is TRBV29-1, the J call TRBJ1-1, with D possibly TRBD1 on 5 matching bases. The CDR3 spans 14 residues. Germline-derived CDR1 and CDR2 are SQVTM and ANQGSEA. Trimming left V 1 base short and J 0 bases short, with 9 bases between.

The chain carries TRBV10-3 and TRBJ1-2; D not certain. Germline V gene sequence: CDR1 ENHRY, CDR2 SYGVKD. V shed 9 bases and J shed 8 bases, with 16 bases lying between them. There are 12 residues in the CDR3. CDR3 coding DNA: TGTGCCATAACGAGGGAAGGGTTCGGCTACACCTTC. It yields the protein CAITREGFGYTF.

The CDR3 sequence: CASSPREETNEKLFF. CDR3 in DNA: TGTGCCAGCAGCCCCCGGGAGGAAACTAATGAAAAACTGTTTTTT. The J gene is TRBJ1-4, the V gene TRBV9; D unclear. CDR1 and CDR2 from the germline V gene are SGDLS and YYNGEE. Trimming took off 4 bases at V and 1 base at J, with 11 bases between the two ends. This CDR3 has 15 amino acids.

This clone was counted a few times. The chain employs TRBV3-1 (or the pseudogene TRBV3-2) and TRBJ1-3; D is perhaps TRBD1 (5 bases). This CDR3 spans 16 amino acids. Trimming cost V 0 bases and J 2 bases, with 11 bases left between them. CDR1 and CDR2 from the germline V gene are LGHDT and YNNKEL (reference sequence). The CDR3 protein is CASSQDGGTPGNTIYF. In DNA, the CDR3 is TGTGCCAGCAGCCAAGACGGAGGGACCCCTGGAAACACCATATATTTT.

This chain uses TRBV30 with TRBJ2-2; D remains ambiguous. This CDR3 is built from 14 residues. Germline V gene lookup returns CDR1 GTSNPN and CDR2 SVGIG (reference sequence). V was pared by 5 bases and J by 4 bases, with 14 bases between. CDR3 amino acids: CAWVYTGATGELFF. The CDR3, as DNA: TGTGCCTGGGTTTACACGGGTGCCACCGGGGAGCTGTTTTTT.

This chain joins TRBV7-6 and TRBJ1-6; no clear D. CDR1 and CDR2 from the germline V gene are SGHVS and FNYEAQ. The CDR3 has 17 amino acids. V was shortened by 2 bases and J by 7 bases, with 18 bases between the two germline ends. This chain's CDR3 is CASSLRLPGLDNSPLHF. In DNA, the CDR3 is TGTGCCAGCAGCTTACGATTGCCCGGGTTAGACAATTCACCCCTCCACTTT.

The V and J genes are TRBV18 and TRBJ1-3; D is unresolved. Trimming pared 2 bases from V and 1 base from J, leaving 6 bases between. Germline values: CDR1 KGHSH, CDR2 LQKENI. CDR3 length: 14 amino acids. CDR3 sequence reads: CASSPSVSGNTIYF. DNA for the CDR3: TGTGCCAGCTCACCATCGGTTTCTGGAAACACCATATATTTT.

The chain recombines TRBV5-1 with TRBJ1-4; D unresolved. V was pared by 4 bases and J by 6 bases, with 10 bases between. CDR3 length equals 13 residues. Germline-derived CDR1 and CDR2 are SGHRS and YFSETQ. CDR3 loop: CASSPGLDEKLFF. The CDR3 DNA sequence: TGCGCCAGCAGCCCTGGACTGGATGAAAAACTGTTTTTT.

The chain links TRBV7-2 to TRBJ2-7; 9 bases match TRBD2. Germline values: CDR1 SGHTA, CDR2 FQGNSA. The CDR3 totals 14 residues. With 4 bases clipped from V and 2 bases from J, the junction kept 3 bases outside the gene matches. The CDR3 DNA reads TGTGCCAGCAGCTCTCGGACTAGCGCCTACGAGCAGTACTTC. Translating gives CASSSRTSAYEQYF. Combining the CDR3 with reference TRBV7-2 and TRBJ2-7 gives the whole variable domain GAGVSQSPSNKVTEKGKDVELRCDPISGHTALYWYRQSLGQGLEFLIYFQGNSAPDKSGLPSDRFSAERTGGSVSTLTIQRTQQEDSAVYLCASSSRTSAYEQYFGPGTRLTVT.

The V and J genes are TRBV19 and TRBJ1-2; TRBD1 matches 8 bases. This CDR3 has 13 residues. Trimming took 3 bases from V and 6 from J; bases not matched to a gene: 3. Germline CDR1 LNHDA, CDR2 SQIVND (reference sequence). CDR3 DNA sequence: TGTGCCAGTAGTATCAGGGGGCAGGATGGCTACACCTTC. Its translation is CASSIRGQDGYTF.

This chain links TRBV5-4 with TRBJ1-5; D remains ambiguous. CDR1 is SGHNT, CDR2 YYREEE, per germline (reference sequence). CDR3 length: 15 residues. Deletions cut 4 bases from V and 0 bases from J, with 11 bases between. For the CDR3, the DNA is TGTGCCAGCAGCCGAGGAATTAGTAGCAATCAGCCCCAGCATTTT. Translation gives CASSRGISSNQPQHF.

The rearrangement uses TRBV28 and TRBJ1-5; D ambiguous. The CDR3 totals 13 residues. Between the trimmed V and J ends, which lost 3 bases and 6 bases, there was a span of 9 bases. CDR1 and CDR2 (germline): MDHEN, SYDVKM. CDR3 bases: TGTGCCAGCAGTTTGTTGTACGGTCAGCCCCAGCATTTT. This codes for CASSLLYGQPQHF.

This chain's CDR3 is CASSATLGALDEQYF. The CDR3 nucleotides are TGTGCCAGCAGCGCCACCTTAGGGGCGCTGGACGAGCAGTACTTC. V and J are TRBV7-7 and TRBJ2-7; TRBD1 might be the D (5 bases). There are 15 residues in the CDR3. Germline CDR1 and CDR2: SSHAT and FNYEAQ (reference sequence). Trimming stripped 5 bases from V and 5 bases from J, with 19 bases between.

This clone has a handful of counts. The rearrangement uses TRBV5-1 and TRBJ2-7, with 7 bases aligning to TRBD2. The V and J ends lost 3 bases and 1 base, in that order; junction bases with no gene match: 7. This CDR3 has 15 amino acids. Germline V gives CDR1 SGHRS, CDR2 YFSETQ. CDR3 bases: TGCGCCAGCAGCTCCGGCGGGAGAGGTTCCTACGAGCAGTACTTC. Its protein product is CASSSGGRGSYEQYF. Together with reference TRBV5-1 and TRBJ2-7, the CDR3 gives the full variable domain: KAGVTQTPRYLIKTRGQQVTLSCSPISGHRSVSWYQQTPGQGLQFLFEYFSETQRNKGNFPGRFSGRQFSNSRSEMNVSTLELGDSALYLCASSSGGRGSYEQYFGPGTRLTVT.

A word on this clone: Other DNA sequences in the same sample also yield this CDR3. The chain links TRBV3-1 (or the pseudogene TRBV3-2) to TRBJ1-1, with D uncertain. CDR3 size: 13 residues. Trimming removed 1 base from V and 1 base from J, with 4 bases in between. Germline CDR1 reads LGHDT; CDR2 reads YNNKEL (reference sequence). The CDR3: CASSQGRNTEAFF. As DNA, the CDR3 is TGTGCCAGCAGCCAAGGTAGGAACACTGAAGCTTTCTTT.

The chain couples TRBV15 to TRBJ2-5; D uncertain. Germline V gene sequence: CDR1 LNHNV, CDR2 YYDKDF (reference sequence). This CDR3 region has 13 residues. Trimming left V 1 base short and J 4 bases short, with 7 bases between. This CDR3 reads CATSRVYGETQYF. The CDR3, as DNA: TGTGCCACCAGCAGAGTTTACGGAGAGACCCAGTACTTC.

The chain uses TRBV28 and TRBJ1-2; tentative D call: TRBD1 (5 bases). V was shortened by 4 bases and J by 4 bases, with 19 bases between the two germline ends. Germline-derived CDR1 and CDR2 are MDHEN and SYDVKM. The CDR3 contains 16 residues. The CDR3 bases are TGTGCCAGCAGTTCCCACCCAGGGTCCCGCGGCTATGGCTACACCTTC. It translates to CASSSHPGSRGYGYTF.

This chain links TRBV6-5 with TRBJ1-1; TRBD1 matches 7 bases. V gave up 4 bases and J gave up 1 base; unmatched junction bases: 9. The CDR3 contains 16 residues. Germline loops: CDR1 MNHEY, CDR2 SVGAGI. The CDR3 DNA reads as TGTGCCAGCAGTTCCACCGGGACAGCCGGGAACACTGAAGCTTTCTTT. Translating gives CASSSTGTAGNTEAFF.

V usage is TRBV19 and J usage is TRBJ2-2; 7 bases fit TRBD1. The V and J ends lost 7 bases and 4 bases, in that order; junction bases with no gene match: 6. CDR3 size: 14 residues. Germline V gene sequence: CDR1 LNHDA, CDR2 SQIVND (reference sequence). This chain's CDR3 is CASKGALFTGELFF. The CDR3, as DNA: TGTGCCAGTAAGGGGGCCCTTTTCACCGGGGAGCTGTTTTTT.

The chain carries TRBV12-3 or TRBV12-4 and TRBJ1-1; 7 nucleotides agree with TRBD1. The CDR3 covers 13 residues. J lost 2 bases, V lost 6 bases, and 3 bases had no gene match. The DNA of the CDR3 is TGTGCCAGCAGGAGGGACAGCAACACTGAAGCTTTCTTT. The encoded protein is CASRRDSNTEAFF.

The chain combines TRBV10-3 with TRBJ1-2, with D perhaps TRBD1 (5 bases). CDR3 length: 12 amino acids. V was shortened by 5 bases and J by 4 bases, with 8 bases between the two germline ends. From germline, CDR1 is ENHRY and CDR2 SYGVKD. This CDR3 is CAISSDTYGYTF. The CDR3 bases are TGTGCCATCAGTTCGGACACCTATGGCTACACCTTC.

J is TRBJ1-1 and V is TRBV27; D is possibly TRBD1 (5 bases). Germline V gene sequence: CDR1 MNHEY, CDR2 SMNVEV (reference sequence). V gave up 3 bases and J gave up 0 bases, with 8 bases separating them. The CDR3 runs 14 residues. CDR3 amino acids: CASSLGQMNTEAFF. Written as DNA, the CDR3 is TGTGCCAGCAGTTTGGGGCAGATGAACACTGAAGCTTTCTTT.

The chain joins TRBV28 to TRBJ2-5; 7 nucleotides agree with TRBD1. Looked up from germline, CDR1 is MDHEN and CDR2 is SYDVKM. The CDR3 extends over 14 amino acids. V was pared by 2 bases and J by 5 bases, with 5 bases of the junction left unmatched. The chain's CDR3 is CASSLDRAQETQYF. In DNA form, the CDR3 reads TGTGCCAGCAGTTTAGACAGGGCTCAGGAGACCCAGTACTTC.

CDR3 protein: CASSPYGAVGAFGYTF. The CDR3 bases are TGTGCCAGCAGCCCTTACGGCGCCGTGGGCGCGTTTGGCTACACCTTC. V and J are TRBV6-2 or TRBV6-3 and TRBJ1-2; D not resolved. V gave up 6 bases and J gave up 7 bases, with 24 bases separating them. Germline CDR1 is MNHEY and CDR2 is SVGEGT. The CDR3 sequence is 16 residues long.

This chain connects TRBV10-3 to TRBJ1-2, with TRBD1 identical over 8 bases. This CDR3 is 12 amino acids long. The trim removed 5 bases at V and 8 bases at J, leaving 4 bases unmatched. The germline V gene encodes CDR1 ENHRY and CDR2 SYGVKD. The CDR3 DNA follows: TGTGCCATCAGTAAGACAGGGGAGGGCTACACCTTC. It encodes CAISKTGEGYTF.

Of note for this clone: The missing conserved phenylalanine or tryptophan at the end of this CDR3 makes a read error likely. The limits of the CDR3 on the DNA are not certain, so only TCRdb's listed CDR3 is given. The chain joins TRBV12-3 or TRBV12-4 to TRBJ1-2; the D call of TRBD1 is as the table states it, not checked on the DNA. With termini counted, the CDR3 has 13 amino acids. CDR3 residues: CASSLTGQSLSMV.

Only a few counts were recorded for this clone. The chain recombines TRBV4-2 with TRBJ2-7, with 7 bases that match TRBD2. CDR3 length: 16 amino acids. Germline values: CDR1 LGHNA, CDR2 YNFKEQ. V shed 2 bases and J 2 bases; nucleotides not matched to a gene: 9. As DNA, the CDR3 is TGTGCCAGCAGCCAACCCACCGGACTAGGTCCCTACGAGCAGTACTTC. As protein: CASSQPTGLGPYEQYF.

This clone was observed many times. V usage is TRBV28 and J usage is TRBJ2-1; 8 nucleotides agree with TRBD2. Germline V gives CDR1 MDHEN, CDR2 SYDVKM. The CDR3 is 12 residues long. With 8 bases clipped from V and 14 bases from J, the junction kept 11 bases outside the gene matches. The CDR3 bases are TGTGCCAGCGCGGAGCGGGAGACGCATGAGTTCTTC. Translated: CASAERETHEFF.